Below, 29 T cell receptor beta chains from the same sample are listed, as sequenced in a study of blood T cell repertoires in COVID-19. The table came from immunoSEQ multiplex PCR; TCRdb's copy has only in-frame clones and leaves some out. This table holds under 50,000 clones, roughly 82% found once. The sequenced sample was peripheral blood. The receptors were gathered from a man between 35 and 55 years old with acute or convalescent COVID-19.

V and J are TRBV4-3 and TRBJ2-6, with D uncertain. This CDR3 is built from 15 residues. Germline-derived CDR1 and CDR2 are LGHNA and YSLEER. Trimming removed 4 bases from V and 0 bases from J, with 7 bases in between. The CDR3 loop is CASSLAHSGANVLTF. CDR3 coding DNA: TGCGCCAGCAGCCTCGCGCACTCTGGGGCCAACGTCCTGACTTTC.

The rearrangement links TRBV7-2 to TRBJ1-6, with 8 bases that match TRBD1. The CDR3 is 14 residues long. Germline V gives CDR1 SGHTA, CDR2 FQGNSA. With 5 bases clipped from V and 6 bases from J, the junction kept 3 bases outside the gene matches. Written as DNA, the CDR3 is TGTGCCAGCAGCCCGGGACAGGTTAATTCACCCCTCCACTTT. Amino acid sequence: CASSPGQVNSPLHF.

This clone has only a few counts. The genes are TRBV10-1 and TRBJ2-7; TRBD1 aligns across 7 bases. The CDR3 consists of 13 residues. V gave up 6 bases and J gave up 12 bases; unmatched junction bases: 14. From germline, CDR1 is WNHNN and CDR2 SYGVQD (reference sequence). CDR3 in DNA: TGCGCCAGCAGAAGAGACAGGGACGCGTTGACGTACTTC. Translating it yields CASRRDRDALTYF.

This chain connects TRBV9 to TRBJ2-3, with D unresolved. Germline CDR1 and CDR2: SGDLS and YYNGEE. The CDR3 is 13 amino acids. V was cut by 3 bases and J by 6 bases, with 11 bases left in between. The CDR3 coding sequence is TGTGCCAGCAGCGCGTACTCCGGGGATACGCAGTATTTT. This translates into CASSAYSGDTQYF. Combining the CDR3 with reference TRBV9 and TRBJ2-3 gives the whole variable domain DSGVTQTPKHLITATGQRVTLRCSPRSGDLSVYWYQQSLDQGLQFLIQYYNGEERAKGNILERFSAQQFPDLHSELNLSSLELGDSALYFCASSAYSGDTQYFGPGTRLTVL.

This chain connects TRBV19 to TRBJ2-6, with D possibly being TRBD1 (5 bases). CDR1 LNHDA and CDR2 SQIVND come from the germline V gene (reference sequence). This CDR3 has 15 residues. V lost 8 bases and J lost 0, with 11 bases in between. The CDR3 DNA follows: TGTGCCAGTCTGGGGCTTTTCTCTGGGGCCAACGTCCTGACTTTC. Its translation is CASLGLFSGANVLTF. Full variable domain (rest looked up from reference TRBV19 and TRBJ2-6): DGGITQSPKYLFRKEGQNVTLSCEQNLNHDAMYWYRQDPGQGLRLIYYSQIVNDFQKGDIAEGYSVSREKKESFPLTVTSAQKNPTAFYLCASLGLFSGANVLTFGAGSRLTVL.

This chain links TRBV5-1 with TRBJ2-1, with 9 bases identical to TRBD2. Germline assignment: CDR1 SGHRS and CDR2 YFSETQ. CDR3 size: 17 residues. V trimming: 4 bases; J trimming: 10 bases; junction bases outside the gene matches: 18. The CDR3 bases are TGCGCCAGCAGCCCCGAATCCCCTGCTAGCGGGGTAGGAGAGCAGTTCTTC. Translation: CASSPESPASGVGEQFF.

The chain links TRBV29-1 to TRBJ2-1, with 11 bases that match TRBD1. CDR1 is SQVTM, CDR2 ANQGSEA, per germline. The length of the CDR3 is 12 residues. Trimming took 7 bases from V and 8 from J; bases not matched to a gene: 4. CDR3 sequence (DNA): TGCAGCGCCGGACAGGGGGCTGATGAGCAGTTCTTC. Translating gives CSAGQGADEQFF.

The chain couples TRBV6-2 or TRBV6-3 to TRBJ1-1, with TRBD1 matching over 8 bases. CDR1 and CDR2 from the germline V gene are MNHEY and SVGEGT. This CDR3 contains 19 residues. The V segment lost 2 bases and the J segment 1 base; nucleotides outside the gene matches: 15. CDR3 protein: CASSYVWDRKNQGNTEAFF. In nucleotides, the CDR3 is TGTGCCAGCAGTTACGTTTGGGACAGGAAAAATCAGGGGAACACTGAAGCTTTCTTT.

Details on this clone: The same CDR3 is also encoded by other DNA sequences in this sample. V usage is TRBV2 and J usage is TRBJ1-5, with 8 bases aligning to TRBD1. CDR1 and CDR2 from the germline V gene are SNHLY and FYNNEI. The J segment lost 3 bases and the V segment lost 6 bases, leaving 1 base of the junction unmatched. The CDR3 has 13 amino acids. The CDR3 DNA reads TGTGCCAGCAGGGACAGGGACAATCAGCCCCAGCATTTT. Amino acids: CASRDRDNQPQHF.

This chain connects TRBV5-1 to TRBJ1-4, with 9 bases identical to TRBD1. CDR3 length: 15 residues. V lost 1 base, J lost 8 bases, and 6 bases stayed unmatched. Germline loops: CDR1 SGHRS, CDR2 YFSETQ. CDR3 in DNA: TGCGCCAGCAGCTTGCTCAGACAGGGGGAGGAAAAACTGTTTTTT. Its protein product is CASSLLRQGEEKLFF. Full variable domain (outside the CDR3, taken from reference TRBV5-1 and TRBJ1-4): KAGVTQTPRYLIKTRGQQVTLSCSPISGHRSVSWYQQTPGQGLQFLFEYFSETQRNKGNFPGRFSGRQFSNSRSEMNVSTLELGDSALYLCASSLLRQGEEKLFFGSGTQLSVL.

This chain joins TRBV4-1 and TRBJ1-2; TRBD1 is a possible D gene (6 bases). Germline V gene lookup returns CDR1 MGHRA and CDR2 YSYEKL. The CDR3 length is 13 residues. Trimming left V 0 bases short and J 10 bases short, with 12 bases between. The CDR3 DNA reads as TGCGCCAGCAGCCAAGATCTTCACAGGGACTACACCTTC. This codes for CASSQDLHRDYTF.

The chain is built from TRBV10-2 and TRBJ2-7; D unresolved. CDR1 WSHSY and CDR2 SAAADI come from the germline V gene. The CDR3 covers 11 residues. V was clipped by 7 bases and J by 1 base, with 5 bases between them. The CDR3 is CASTDSYEQYF. The DNA for the CDR3 is TGCGCCAGCACAGATTCCTACGAGCAGTACTTC.

The chain couples TRBV3-1 (or the pseudogene TRBV3-2) to TRBJ2-5; D is unresolved. Trimming cost V 2 bases and J 3 bases, with 4 bases left between them. Germline CDR1 is LGHDT and CDR2 is YNNKEL (reference sequence). The CDR3 is 12 residues long. The CDR3 bases are TGTGCCAGCAGCCAAATCGAAGAGACCCAGTACTTC. Translation: CASSQIEETQYF.

This chain connects TRBV5-1 to TRBJ2-5; 8 positions agree with TRBD1. The CDR3 spans 15 residues. V lost 2 bases, J lost 4 bases, and 7 bases stayed unmatched. Germline V gene lookup returns CDR1 SGHRS and CDR2 YFSETQ. The DNA for the CDR3 is TGCGCCAGCAGCTTATTTTCAGGGGGCTTAGAGACCCAGTACTTC. Its translation: CASSLFSGGLETQYF.

The chain recombines TRBV6-4 with TRBJ2-1, with 11 bases identical to TRBD2. CDR3 length: 15 amino acids. V was pared by 6 bases and J by 8 bases, with 9 bases of the junction left unmatched. Germline values: CDR1 MRHNA, CDR2 SNTAGT. CDR3 nucleotide sequence: TGTGCCAGCAGCATGGTTAGCGGGGGGGCCGATGAGCAGTTCTTC. It encodes CASSMVSGGADEQFF.

This clone appeared a single time. This rearrangement joins TRBV7-2 to TRBJ2-7, with TRBD2 identical over 11 bases. CDR3 length equals 16 residues. Trimming cost V 5 bases and J 0 bases; bases outside gene matches: 6. Germline CDR1 SGHTA, CDR2 FQGNSA. Here the CDR3 DNA reads TGTGCCAGCAGCCCCGGACTAGCGGGCTTCTCCTACGAGCAGTACTTC. It is translated as CASSPGLAGFSYEQYF. The variable domain in full, completed from reference TRBV7-2 and TRBJ2-7, reads GAGVSQSPSNKVTEKGKDVELRCDPISGHTALYWYRQSLGQGLEFLIYFQGNSAPDKSGLPSDRFSAERTGGSVSTLTIQRTQQEDSAVYLCASSPGLAGFSYEQYFGPGTRLTVT.

The CDR3: CASRGQVNTEAFF. The CDR3, as DNA: TGTGCCAGCAGGGGACAGGTGAACACTGAAGCTTTCTTT. J is TRBJ1-1 and V is TRBV6-5; 8 bases fit TRBD1. The ends lost 6 bases at V and 0 bases at J; junction bases unmatched: 0. CDR1 is MNHEY, CDR2 SVGAGI, per germline. The length of the CDR3 is 13 residues.

The rearrangement joins TRBV11-2 to TRBJ2-5; possibly TRBD1 for D (6 bases). This CDR3 is 15 amino acids long. V was shortened by 4 bases and J by 2 bases, with 14 bases between the two germline ends. Germline loops: CDR1 SGHAT, CDR2 FQNNGV. The CDR3 DNA is TGTGCCAGCAGCTGGCTGGGGGCGGAACAAGAGACCCAGTACTTC. This sequence encodes CASSWLGAEQETQYF.

The chain carries TRBV10-3 and TRBJ2-7, with 7 nucleotides matching TRBD1. J lost 2 bases, V lost 6 bases, and 4 bases had no gene match. CDR3 size: 13 residues. Germline lookup yields CDR1 ENHRY and CDR2 SYGVKD. CDR3 protein: CAISETGPYEQYF. CDR3 DNA: TGTGCCATCAGCGAGACAGGGCCCTACGAGCAGTACTTC.

The chain combines TRBV4-2 with TRBJ1-5; the D is unclear. The CDR3 covers 12 residues. In germline, CDR1 is LGHNA, CDR2 YNFKEQ. The ends were cut back, 2 bases at V and 7 bases at J, with 6 bases in the middle. The CDR3 region is CASSQTGQPQHF. Written as DNA, the CDR3 is TGTGCCAGCAGCCAAACCGGGCAGCCCCAGCATTTT.

This chain uses TRBV7-9 with TRBJ2-1; TRBD1 matches 12 bases. The CDR3 runs to 12 residues. V trimming: 1 base; J trimming: 15 bases; junction bases outside the gene matches: 1. The germline gives CDR1 SEHNR, CDR2 FQNEAQ (reference sequence). The CDR3 sequence is CASSLGDRGPFF. In nucleotides, the CDR3 is TGTGCCAGCAGCTTAGGGGACAGGGGGCCGTTCTTC.

Here the CDR3 reads CASSRETQETQYF. The CDR3 nucleotides are TGTGCCAGCAGCAGGGAAACTCAAGAGACCCAGTACTTC. The chain couples TRBV2 to TRBJ2-5, with D tentatively TRBD1 (5 bases). Trimming cost V 6 bases and J 2 bases, with 10 bases left between them. Germline V gene data show CDR1 as SNHLY and CDR2 as FYNNEI. CDR3 size: 13 residues. The full variable domain, rest sourced from reference TRBV2 and TRBJ2-5, is EPEVTQTPSHQVTQMGQEVILRCVPISNHLYFYWYRQILGQKVEFLVSFYNNEISEKSEIFDDQFSVERPDGSNFTLKIRSTKLEDSAMYFCASSRETQETQYFGPGTRLLVL.

V gene TRBV10-2 combines with J gene TRBJ2-7, with TRBD1 matching 11 bases. Germline V gives CDR1 WSHSY, CDR2 SAAADI. CDR3 length: 15 amino acids. V gave up 5 bases and J gave up 2 bases; unmatched junction bases: 5. CDR3 bases: TGCGCCAGCAGTTCTCGGACAGGGGGCACCTACGAGCAGTACTTC. Its protein product is CASSSRTGGTYEQYF.

The chain recombines TRBV30 with TRBJ1-3, with D unresolved. Germline V gene sequence: CDR1 GTSNPN, CDR2 SVGIG (reference sequence). This CDR3 is built from 15 residues. Trimming shortened V by 3 bases and J by 0 bases, and 12 bases separated the two germline ends. The CDR3 bases are TGTGCCTGGAGAAACGCGGGTAGCTCTGGAAACACCATATATTTT. Its protein is CAWRNAGSSGNTIYF.

This clone was counted a few times. The V and J genes are TRBV7-9 and TRBJ2-2, with 7 bases fitting TRBD1. The ends lost 8 bases at V and 0 bases at J; junction bases unmatched: 12. From germline, CDR1 is SEHNR and CDR2 FQNEAQ (reference sequence). The CDR3 has 17 amino acids. As DNA, the CDR3 is TGTGCCAGCGGATCACTAACCGGGACAGCGAACACCGGGGAGCTGTTTTTT. Protein sequence: CASGSLTGTANTGELFF.

In this sample, this clone turned up once. The rearrangement joins TRBV29-1 to TRBJ2-3; D is possibly TRBD2 (5 bases). This CDR3 region has 17 residues. Germline V gene sequence: CDR1 SQVTM, CDR2 ANQGSEA. V was trimmed by 3 bases and J by 2 bases, leaving 21 bases between them. For the CDR3, the DNA is TGCAGCGTTGAGGGTTTCAGAGGGCAACTCTTCACAGATACGCAGTATTTT. Translated: CSVEGFRGQLFTDTQYF.

The chain uses TRBV27 and TRBJ2-7; a possible D gene is TRBD1 (5 bases). In germline, CDR1 is MNHEY, CDR2 SMNVEV (reference sequence). The CDR3 is made up of 16 amino acids. V was pared by 3 bases and J by 1 base, with 16 bases between. CDR3 nucleotide sequence: TGTGCCAGCAGTTTTTCAACAGGCGTAATTTCCTACGAGCAGTACTTC. This encodes CASSFSTGVISYEQYF.

The V gene is TRBV18, the J gene TRBJ2-3; 8 bases are a match to TRBD2. The V gene end was trimmed by 3 bases and the J gene end by 1 base; junction bases not matched to a gene: 3. Germline CDR1 reads KGHSH; CDR2 reads LQKENI. This CDR3 region has 15 residues. CDR3 region: CASSPYGGGTDTQYF. CDR3 DNA: TGTGCCAGCTCACCGTACGGGGGGGGCACAGATACGCAGTATTTT.

The rearrangement links TRBV7-2 to TRBJ1-1, with a tentative D call TRBD1 (5 bases). V was cut by 6 bases and J by 4 bases, with 12 bases left in between. The CDR3 length is 13 residues. In germline, CDR1 is SGHTA, CDR2 FQGNSA. Here the CDR3 DNA reads TGTGCCAGCAGGGCCGTGGGACTCACTGAAGCTTTCTTT. It is translated as CASRAVGLTEAFF.